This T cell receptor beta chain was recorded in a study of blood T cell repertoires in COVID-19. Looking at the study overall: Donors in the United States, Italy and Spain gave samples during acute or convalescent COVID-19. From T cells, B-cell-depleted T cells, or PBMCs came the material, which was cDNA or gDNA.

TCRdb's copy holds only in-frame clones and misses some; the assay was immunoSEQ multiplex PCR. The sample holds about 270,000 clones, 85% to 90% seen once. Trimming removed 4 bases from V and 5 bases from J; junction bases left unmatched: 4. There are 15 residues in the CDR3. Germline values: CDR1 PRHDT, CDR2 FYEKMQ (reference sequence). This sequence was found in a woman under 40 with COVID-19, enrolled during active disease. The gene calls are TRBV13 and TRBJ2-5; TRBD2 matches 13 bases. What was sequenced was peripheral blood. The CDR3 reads CASSSTSGGAETQYF. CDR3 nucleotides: TGTGCCAGCAGCTCCACTAGCGGGGGGGCGGAGACCCAGTACTTC.